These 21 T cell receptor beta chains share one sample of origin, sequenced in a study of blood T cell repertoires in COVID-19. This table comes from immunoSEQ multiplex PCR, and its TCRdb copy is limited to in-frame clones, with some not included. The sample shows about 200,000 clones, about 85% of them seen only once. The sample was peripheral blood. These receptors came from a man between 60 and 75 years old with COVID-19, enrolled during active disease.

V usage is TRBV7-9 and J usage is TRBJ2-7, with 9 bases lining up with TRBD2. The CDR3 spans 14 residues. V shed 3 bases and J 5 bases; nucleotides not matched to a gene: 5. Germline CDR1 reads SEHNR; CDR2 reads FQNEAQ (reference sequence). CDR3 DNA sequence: TGTGCCAGCAGCTTTGGCGGGAGGGCCGACGAGCAGTACTTC. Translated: CASSFGGRADEQYF.

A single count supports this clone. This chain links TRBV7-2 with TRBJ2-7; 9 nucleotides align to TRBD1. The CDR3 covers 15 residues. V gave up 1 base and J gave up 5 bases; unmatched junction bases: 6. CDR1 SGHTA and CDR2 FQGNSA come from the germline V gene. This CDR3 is CASSLVGTGKDEQYF. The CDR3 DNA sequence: TGTGCCAGCAGCTTAGTCGGGACAGGGAAGGACGAGCAGTACTTC.

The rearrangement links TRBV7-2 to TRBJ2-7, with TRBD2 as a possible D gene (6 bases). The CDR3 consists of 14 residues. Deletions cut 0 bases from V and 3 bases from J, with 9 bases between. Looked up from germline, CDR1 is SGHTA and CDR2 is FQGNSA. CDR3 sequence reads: CASSLAGTDYEQYF. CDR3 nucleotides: TGTGCCAGCAGCTTAGCGGGGACTGACTACGAGCAGTACTTC.

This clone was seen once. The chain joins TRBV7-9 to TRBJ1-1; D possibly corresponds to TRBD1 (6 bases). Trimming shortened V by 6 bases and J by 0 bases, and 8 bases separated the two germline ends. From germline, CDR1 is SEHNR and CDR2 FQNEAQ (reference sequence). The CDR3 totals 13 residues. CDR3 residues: CASRDSLNTEAFF. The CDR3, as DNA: TGTGCCAGCAGGGACAGTTTGAACACTGAAGCTTTCTTT. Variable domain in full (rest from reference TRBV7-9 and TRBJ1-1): DTGVSQNPRHKITKRGQNVTFRCDPISEHNRLYWYRQTLGQGPEFLTYFQNEAQLEKSRLLSDRFSAERPKGSFSTLEIQRTEQGDSAMYLCASRDSLNTEAFFGQGTRLTVV.

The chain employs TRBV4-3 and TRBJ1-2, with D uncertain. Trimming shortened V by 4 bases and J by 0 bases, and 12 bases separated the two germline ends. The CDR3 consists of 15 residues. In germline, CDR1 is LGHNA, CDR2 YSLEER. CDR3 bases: TGCGCCAGCAGCCTGGCCACAGCTTCTAACTATGGCTACACCTTC. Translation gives CASSLATASNYGYTF.

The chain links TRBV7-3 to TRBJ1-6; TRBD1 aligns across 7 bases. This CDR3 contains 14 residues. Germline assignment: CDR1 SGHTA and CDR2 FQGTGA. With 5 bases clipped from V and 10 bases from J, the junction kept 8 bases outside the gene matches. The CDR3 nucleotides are TGTGCCAGCAGCCCAGGACAGGCTCACTCACCCCTCCACTTT. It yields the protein CASSPGQAHSPLHF.

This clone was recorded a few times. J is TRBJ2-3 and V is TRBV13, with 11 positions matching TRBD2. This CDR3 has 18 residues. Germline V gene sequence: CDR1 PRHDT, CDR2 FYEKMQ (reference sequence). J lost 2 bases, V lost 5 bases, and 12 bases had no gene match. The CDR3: CASSLRASGRLITDTQYF. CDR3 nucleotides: TGTGCCAGCAGCCTGAGGGCTAGCGGGAGGCTCATCACAGATACGCAGTATTTT.

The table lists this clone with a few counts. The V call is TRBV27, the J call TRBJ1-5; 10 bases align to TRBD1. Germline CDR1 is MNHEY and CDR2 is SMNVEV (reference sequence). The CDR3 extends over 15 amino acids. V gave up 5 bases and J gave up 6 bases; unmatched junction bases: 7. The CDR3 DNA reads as TGTGCCAGCAGTGCCGGGACAGGGGTAGCTCAGCCCCAGCATTTT. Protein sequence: CASSAGTGVAQPQHF.

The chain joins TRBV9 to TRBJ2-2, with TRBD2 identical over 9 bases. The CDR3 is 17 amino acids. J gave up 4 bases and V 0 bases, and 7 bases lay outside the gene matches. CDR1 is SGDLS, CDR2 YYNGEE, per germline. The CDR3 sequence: CASSVVASGTFTGELFF. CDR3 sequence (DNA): TGTGCCAGCAGCGTAGTGGCTAGCGGGACCTTCACCGGGGAGCTGTTTTTT.

The CDR3 sequence: CSVVGQTHSNQPQHF. CDR3 bases: TGCAGCGTTGTCGGACAAACTCATAGCAATCAGCCCCAGCATTTT. This chain uses TRBV29-1 with TRBJ1-5; maybe TRBD1 (5 bases). V was cut by 4 bases and J by 0 bases, with 13 bases left in between. The CDR3 runs 15 residues. Germline V gene lookup returns CDR1 SQVTM and CDR2 ANQGSEA.

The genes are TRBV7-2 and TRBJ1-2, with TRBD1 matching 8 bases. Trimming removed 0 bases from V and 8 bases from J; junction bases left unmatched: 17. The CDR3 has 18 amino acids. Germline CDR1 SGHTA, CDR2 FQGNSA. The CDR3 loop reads CASSLAGGPRTGRVGYTF. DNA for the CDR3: TGTGCCAGCAGCTTAGCTGGGGGACCCAGGACAGGGCGCGTAGGCTACACCTTC.

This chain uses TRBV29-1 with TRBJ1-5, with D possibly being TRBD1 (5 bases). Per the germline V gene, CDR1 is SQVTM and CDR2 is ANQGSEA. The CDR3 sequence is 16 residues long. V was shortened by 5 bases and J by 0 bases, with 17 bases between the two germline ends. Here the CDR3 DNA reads TGCAGCGTTAAGTTCTCAGGGCAAGTTAGCAATCAGCCCCAGCATTTT. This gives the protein CSVKFSGQVSNQPQHF.

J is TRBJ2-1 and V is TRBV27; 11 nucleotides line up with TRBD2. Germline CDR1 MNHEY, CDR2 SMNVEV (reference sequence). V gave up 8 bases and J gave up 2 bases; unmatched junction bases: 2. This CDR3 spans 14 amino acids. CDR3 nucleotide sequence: TGTGCCAGCGGGACTAGCGGAACCTACAATGAGCAGTTCTTC. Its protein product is CASGTSGTYNEQFF.

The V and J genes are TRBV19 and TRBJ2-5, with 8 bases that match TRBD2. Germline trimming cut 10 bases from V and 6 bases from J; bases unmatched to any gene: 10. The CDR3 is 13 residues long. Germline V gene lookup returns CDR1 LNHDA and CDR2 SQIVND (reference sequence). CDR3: CATERRGGQTQYF. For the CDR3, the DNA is TGTGCCACCGAGCGCCGGGGGGGACAGACCCAGTACTTC.

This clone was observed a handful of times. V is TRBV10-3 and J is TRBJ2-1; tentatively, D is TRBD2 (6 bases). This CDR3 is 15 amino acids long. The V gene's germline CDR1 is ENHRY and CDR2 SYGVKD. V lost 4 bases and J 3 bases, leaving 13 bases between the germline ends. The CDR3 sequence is CAISGVGGDYNEQFF. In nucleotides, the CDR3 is TGTGCCATCAGTGGGGTGGGCGGGGACTACAATGAGCAGTTCTTC.

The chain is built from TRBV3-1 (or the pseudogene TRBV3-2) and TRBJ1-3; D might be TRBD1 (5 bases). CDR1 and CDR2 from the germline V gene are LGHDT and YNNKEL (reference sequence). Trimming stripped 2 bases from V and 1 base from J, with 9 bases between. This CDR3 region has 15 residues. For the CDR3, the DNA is TGTGCCAGCAGCCAAAGGGGAGGTTCTGGAAACACCATATATTTT. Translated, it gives CASSQRGGSGNTIYF.

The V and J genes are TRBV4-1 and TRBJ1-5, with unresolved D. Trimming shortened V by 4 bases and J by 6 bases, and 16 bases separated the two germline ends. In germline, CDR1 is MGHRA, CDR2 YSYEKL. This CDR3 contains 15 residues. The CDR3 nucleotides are TGCGCCAGCAGCCTAGACTCGAAAGGCGGTCAGCCCCAGCATTTT. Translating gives CASSLDSKGGQPQHF.

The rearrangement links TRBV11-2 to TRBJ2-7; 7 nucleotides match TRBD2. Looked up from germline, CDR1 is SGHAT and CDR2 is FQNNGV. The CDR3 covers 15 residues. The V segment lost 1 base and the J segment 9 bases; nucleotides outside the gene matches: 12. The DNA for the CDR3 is TGTGCCAGCAGCTTAGGAGGGGCTAGCGGAGCGGGGCAGTACTTC. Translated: CASSLGGASGAGQYF.

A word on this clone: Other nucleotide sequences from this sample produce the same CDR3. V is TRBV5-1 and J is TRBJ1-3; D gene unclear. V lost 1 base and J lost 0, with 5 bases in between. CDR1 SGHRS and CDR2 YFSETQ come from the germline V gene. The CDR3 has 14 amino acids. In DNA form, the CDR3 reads TGCGCCAGCAGCTTGTCCAGCTCTGGAAACACCATATATTTT. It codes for CASSLSSSGNTIYF.

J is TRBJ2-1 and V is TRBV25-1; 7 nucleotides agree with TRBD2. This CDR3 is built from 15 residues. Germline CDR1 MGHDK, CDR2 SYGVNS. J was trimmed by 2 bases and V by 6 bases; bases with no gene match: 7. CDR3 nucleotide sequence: TGTGCCAGCAGCCGGACTAGACGTGCCTACAATGAGCAGTTCTTC. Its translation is CASSRTRRAYNEQFF.

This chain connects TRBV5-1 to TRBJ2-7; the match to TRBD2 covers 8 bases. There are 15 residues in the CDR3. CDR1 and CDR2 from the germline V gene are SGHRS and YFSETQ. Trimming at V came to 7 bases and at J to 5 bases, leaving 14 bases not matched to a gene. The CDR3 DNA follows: TGCGCCAGCGGGGAGATTCGCGGGAGGAAGAACGAGCAGTACTTC. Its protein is CASGEIRGRKNEQYF.